These 23 T cell receptor beta chains were all obtained from the same sample, sequenced in a study of identical twins (dated by TCRdb to between 2015 and 2016). Library construction relied on 5' RACE. The run used an Illumina HiSeq 2000. TCRdb reanalyzed the raw reads on its own, using fastp at Q25 for trimming and MiXCR for clone calling, and kept in-frame beta chains. Rows with one shared CDR3 protein collapse into an entry with the most common genes and DNA. This sample gives 1.5 million to 2 million distinct CDR3 sequences in total; under 35% of them show up just once. Of the sample, 0.27% falls within the top ten clones. Input material: cord blood. These receptors were collected from a newborn girl in good health.

The rearrangement joins TRBV9 to TRBJ1-5; 7 bases line up with TRBD1. CDR3 size: 17 residues. Per germline, CDR1 SGDLS and CDR2 YYNGEE. With 2 bases clipped from V and 2 bases from J, the junction kept 10 bases outside the gene matches. This chain's CDR3 is CASSVNRGRLGNQPQHF. The CDR3 DNA reads TGTGCCAGCAGCGTCAACAGGGGAAGATTAGGCAATCAGCCCCAGCATTTT.

Regarding this clonotype: The junction shows a germline mismatch at one end, possibly a read error. The chain has TRBV5-4 and TRBJ2-3; TRBD2 agrees at 10 bases. CDR3 length equals 15 residues. CDR1 is SGHNT, CDR2 YYREEE, per germline (reference sequence). CDR3 sequence: CVSSLVAGGGDTQYF. The DNA for the CDR3 is TGTGTCAGCAGCTTGGTAGCGGGAGGAGGAGATACGCAGTATTTT.

The chain couples TRBV3-1 to TRBJ2-5; D possibly uses TRBD1 or TRBD2 (5 bases each). The CDR3 totals 15 residues. Germline-derived CDR1 and CDR2 are LGHDT and YNNKEL (reference sequence). The germline V and J ends were trimmed by 5 bases and 7 bases, with 20 bases remaining between them. Here the CDR3 DNA reads TGTGCCAGCAGCTGGGGGAGCGGCAAGGGGATGACCCAGTACTTC. Amino acid sequence: CASSWGSGKGMTQYF.

The chain links TRBV6-1 to TRBJ1-2; D is perhaps TRBD1 (5 bases). Trimming left V 5 bases short and J 4 bases short, with 20 bases between. The CDR3 is 16 amino acids. The germline V gene has CDR1 MNHNS and CDR2 SASEGT. CDR3 amino acids: CASSKILGVGAYGYTF. Written as DNA, the CDR3 is TGTGCCAGCAGTAAAATCTTAGGGGTTGGGGCCTATGGCTACACCTTC.

This clonotype has just one count. A read error may account for a junction end that differs from germline. The genes are TRBV12-3 or TRBV12-4 and TRBJ2-3; 8 bases are a match to TRBD1. The CDR3 runs to 15 residues. Here the CDR3 reads CASSTRTGWTDAQYF. The CDR3 nucleotides are TGTGCCAGCAGTACCCGGACAGGGTGGACAGATGCGCAGTATTTT.

V and J are TRBV2 and TRBJ1-2, with no clear D. This CDR3 region has 10 residues. Germline values: CDR1 SNHLY, CDR2 FYNNEI. The V gene lost 7 bases and the J gene lost 8 bases, with 8 bases spanning the gap. The CDR3, as DNA: TGTGCCAGCATAGGGCGAGGCTACACCTTC. It encodes CASIGRGYTF.

In regard to this clonotype: A read error may explain this, as a much larger clone is one base away. V and J are TRBV7-8 and TRBJ2-7; perhaps TRBD2 as D (6 bases). The V gene's germline CDR1 is SGHVS and CDR2 FQNEAQ. V was pared by 3 bases and J by 0 bases, with 18 bases between. This CDR3 contains 17 residues. The CDR3 DNA is TGTGCCAGCAGCTTGAGTTTAAGGACTAAGCTCTCCTACGAGCAGTACTTC. Translated, it gives CASSLSLRTKLSYEQYF.

This clonotype came up a few times. The chain is built from TRBV7-2 and TRBJ2-7, with D perhaps TRBD1 (5 bases). Trimming pared 5 bases from V and 3 bases from J, leaving 17 bases between. The germline V gene encodes CDR1 SGHTA and CDR2 FQGNSA. This CDR3 is 15 amino acids long. CDR3 in DNA: TGTGCCAGCAGCCCATTCGACAGCCTGCTCTACGAGCAGTACTTC. It codes for CASSPFDSLLYEQYF. The full variable domain, in which reference TRBV7-2 and TRBJ2-7 provide the parts outside the CDR3, is GAGVSQSPSNKVTEKGKDVELRCDPISGHTALYWYRQSLGQGLEFLIYFQGNSAPDKSGLPSDRFSAERTGGSVSTLTIQRTQQEDSAVYLCASSPFDSLLYEQYFGPGTRLTVT.

The chain uses TRBV3-1 and TRBJ2-3, with no clear D. Trimming removed 1 base from V and 9 bases from J, with 5 bases in between. This CDR3 is built from 11 residues. Germline CDR1 LGHDT, CDR2 YNNKEL (reference sequence). CDR3 in DNA: TGTGCCAGCAGCCAAGCTTCGACGCAGTATTTT. Translating gives CASSQASTQYF.

The V gene is TRBV21-1, the J gene TRBJ2-6; the table's D call, TRBD1, has no DNA check behind it. TRBV21-1 is recorded as a pseudogene. The CDR3 has 17 amino acids. Written as DNA, the CDR3 is TGTGCCATCAAGTGGACAGATTCCGGGTCTGGGGCCAACGTCCTGACTTTC. Amino acids: CAIKWTDSGSGANVLTF.

This clonotype occurred a few times. The CDR3 is CSVEGPTSGPSNEQFF. The CDR3 nucleotides read TGCAGCGTTGAAGGGCCCACTAGCGGCCCATCCAATGAGCAGTTCTTC. The chain recombines TRBV29-1 with TRBJ2-1; 8 nucleotides match TRBD2. Losses at the gene ends were 1 base for V and 6 bases for J; bases not matched to a gene: 11. Germline assignment: CDR1 SQVTM and CDR2 ANQGSEA. CDR3 length equals 16 residues.

This rearrangement joins TRBV3-1 to TRBJ2-7; D gene unclear. Germline lookup yields CDR1 LGHDT and CDR2 YNNKEL (reference sequence). V lost 3 bases and J 0 bases, leaving 9 bases between the germline ends. The CDR3 length is 14 residues. The CDR3 protein is CASSHLENSYEQYF. The CDR3 DNA follows: TGTGCCAGCAGCCACCTGGAAAACTCCTACGAGCAGTACTTC.

This clonotype was counted between two and nine times. This chain joins TRBV11-2 and TRBJ1-1, with D perhaps matching TRBD1 (6 bases). Per germline, CDR1 SGHAT and CDR2 FQNNGV. The V gene lost 4 bases and the J gene lost 8 bases, with 17 bases spanning the gap. The CDR3 totals 14 residues. The chain's CDR3 is CASSSLGQPREAFF. The CDR3 DNA sequence: TGTGCCAGCAGCTCCCTAGGACAGCCCCGCGAAGCTTTCTTT.

The J gene is TRBJ2-1, the V gene TRBV29-1; 11 bases line up with TRBD2. The J call may be in error: the DNA end matches TRBJ2-7 better. Germline V gives CDR1 SQVTM, CDR2 ANQGSEA. The length of the CDR3 is 15 residues. For the CDR3, the DNA is TGCAGCGTTTCCGTAGCGGGAGGGCCCTACAATGAGCAGTACTTC. Amino acids: CSVSVAGGPYNEQYF.

The chain employs TRBV2 and TRBJ2-2; no reliable D call. This CDR3 has 10 amino acids. CDR1 is SNHLY, CDR2 FYNNEI, per germline. V lost 3 bases to trimming and J lost 9 bases, with 2 bases between them. The CDR3 DNA reads TGTGCCAGCAGTGAGCGGGAGCTGTTTTTT. Its translation: CASSERELFF.

A few counts support this clonotype. The CDR3 sequence: CASSLAGTSRETQYF. The CDR3 region has the DNA TGCGCCAGCAGCTTGGCGGGGACTAGCCGAGAGACCCAGTACTTC. This rearrangement joins TRBV5-1 to TRBJ2-5, with 9 bases lining up with TRBD2. CDR1 and CDR2 from the germline V gene are SGHRS and YFSETQ. The CDR3 spans 15 residues. The V segment lost 0 bases and the J segment 4 bases; nucleotides outside the gene matches: 4.

The gene calls are TRBV5-1 and TRBJ1-2, with a weak D call TRBD1 (6 bases). The CDR3 loop spans 15 amino acids. Per the germline V gene, CDR1 is SGHRS and CDR2 is YFSETQ. V lost 5 bases and J lost 4, with 18 bases in between. CDR3 in DNA: TGCGCCAGCAGTCCTACCGTACAGGGTCTCTATGGCTACACCTTC. It translates to CASSPTVQGLYGYTF.

This chain connects TRBV11-2 to TRBJ2-4; 10 nucleotides match TRBD1. With 4 bases clipped from V and 8 bases from J, the junction kept 5 bases outside the gene matches. CDR1 and CDR2 (germline): SGHAT, FQNNGV. There are 14 residues in the CDR3. In DNA form, the CDR3 reads TGTGCCAGCAGCTCCGGGACAGGGGCAGACATTCAGTACTTC. Translating gives CASSSGTGADIQYF.

This chain links TRBV25-1 with TRBJ1-1, with 9 bases lining up with TRBD1. V trimming: 6 bases; J trimming: 8 bases; junction bases outside the gene matches: 7. The CDR3 is 13 amino acids. CDR1 MGHDK and CDR2 SYGVNS come from the germline V gene. CDR3 sequence (DNA): TGTGCCAGCAGGGGACAGGGAAGCATCGAAGCTTTCTTT. Translating it yields CASRGQGSIEAFF. Together with reference TRBV25-1 and TRBJ1-1, the CDR3 gives the full variable domain: EADIYQTPRYLVIGTGKKITLECSQTMGHDKMYWYQQDPGMELHLIHYSYGVNSTEKGDLSSESTVSRIRTEHFPLTLESARPSHTSQYLCASRGQGSIEAFFGQGTRLTVV.

The V and J genes are TRBV27 and TRBJ2-5; TRBD2 matches 10 bases. Germline trimming cut 3 bases from V and 11 bases from J; bases unmatched to any gene: 15. CDR3 length: 16 amino acids. In germline, CDR1 is MNHEY, CDR2 SMNVEV (reference sequence). The CDR3 DNA follows: TGTGCCAGCAGTTTTATAGCGGGAGGTATTACCTACGTGCAGTACTTC. It encodes CASSFIAGGITYVQYF.

This clonotype showed up just a few times. J is TRBJ2-3 and V is TRBV5-1; a weak D match, TRBD2 (5 bases). Germline V gene lookup returns CDR1 SGHRS and CDR2 YFSETQ. V lost 1 base to trimming and J lost 4 bases, with 13 bases between them. The CDR3 contains 15 residues. The CDR3 reads CASSLSSLSPDTQYF. The CDR3 bases are TGCGCCAGCAGCTTGTCTAGCCTGTCACCAGATACGCAGTATTTT.

This sequence joins TRBV20-1 and TRBJ2-2; 7 nucleotides agree with TRBD1. V dropped 3 bases and J dropped 1; count of bases not matched to a gene: 11. This CDR3 spans 17 amino acids. CDR1 is DFQATT, CDR2 SNEGSKA, per germline (reference sequence). The CDR3 reads CSASFRGKGGNTGELFF. CDR3 coding DNA: TGCAGTGCTAGCTTCAGGGGGAAAGGGGGGAACACCGGGGAGCTGTTTTTT.

The sample holds a few counts of this clonotype. The chain uses TRBV29-1 and TRBJ2-5; 15 bases agree with TRBD2. The CDR3 loop spans 14 amino acids. Germline V gene sequence: CDR1 SQVTM, CDR2 ANQGSEA. V gave up 4 bases and J gave up 7 bases; unmatched junction bases: 4. CDR3: CSVGGLAGGVTQYF. The DNA for the CDR3 is TGCAGCGTTGGGGGACTAGCGGGGGGCGTGACCCAGTACTTC.